Each of the 16 T cell receptor beta chains below was sequenced from the same sample in a study of blood T cells in healthy people across ages. Together with a sample-barcoded 5' primer, a J-beta primer mix was included in a second PCR lasting roughly 7 to 11 cycles. TCRdb re-derived calls from the 5' RACE reads in MiXCR, one entry per CDR3 protein. The profile shows hundreds of thousands of distinct CDR3 sequences, 58% of them singletons. Specimen: blood. These TCRs come from a man aged 55 to 70 in good health.

CDR3 sequence reads: CASRNSGNYGYTF. The CDR3 DNA reads as TGTGCCAGCAGGAACAGCGGGAACTATGGCTACACCTTC. This chain uses TRBV28 with TRBJ1-2; no definite D call. V gave up 6 bases and J gave up 2 bases, with 10 bases separating them. This CDR3 region has 13 residues. CDR1 and CDR2 from the germline V gene are MDHEN and SYDVKM.

The sample holds a few counts of this clonotype. The chain combines TRBV6-1 with TRBJ2-1, with 14 bases matching TRBD2. This CDR3 contains 17 residues. The V segment lost 2 bases and the J segment 5 bases; nucleotides outside the gene matches: 5. Germline V gene sequence: CDR1 MNHNS, CDR2 SASEGT. Here the CDR3 DNA reads TGTGCCAGCAGTGAAACAGGGACTAGCGGGGGAAACAATGAGCAGTTCTTC. Translated, it gives CASSETGTSGGNNEQFF.

J is TRBJ2-4 and V is TRBV7-2; D call uncertain. The J call may be wrong; the DNA end is better matched by TRBJ2-7. Germline CDR1 reads SGHTA; CDR2 reads FQGNSA. The CDR3 spans 14 residues. For the CDR3, the DNA is TGTGCCAGCGGCCGTGTGCCGCTCCTCTACGAGCAGTACTTC. Translation gives CASGRVPLLYEQYF.

This clonotype was observed a few times. This chain links TRBV7-2 with TRBJ2-7, with 11 bases fitting TRBD1. Looked up from germline, CDR1 is SGHTA and CDR2 is FQGNSA. V was pared by 1 base and J by 6 bases, with 5 bases of the junction left unmatched. CDR3 length equals 15 residues. This CDR3 is CASSLGGTGGTEQYF. As DNA, the CDR3 is TGTGCCAGCAGCTTAGGTGGGACAGGGGGAACCGAGCAGTACTTC.

V is TRBV6-5 and J is TRBJ2-7, with TRBD1 matching 12 bases. CDR3 length: 15 residues. From germline, CDR1 is MNHEY and CDR2 SVGAGI. The ends lost 5 bases at V and 6 bases at J; junction bases unmatched: 8. CDR3 region: CASSNGGTGGTEQYF. In nucleotides, the CDR3 is TGTGCCAGCAGTAACGGGGGGACAGGGGGCACCGAGCAGTACTTC.

This chain joins TRBV5-1 and TRBJ2-1, with 10 bases aligning to TRBD1. From germline, CDR1 is SGHRS and CDR2 YFSETQ. This CDR3 contains 17 residues. J lost 12 bases, V lost 0 bases, and 15 bases had no gene match. This chain's CDR3 is CASSLDPPGQGSLRQFF. CDR3 sequence (DNA): TGCGCCAGCAGCTTGGACCCACCGGGACAGGGGTCACTGAGGCAGTTCTTC.

The chain links TRBV20-1 to TRBJ2-7, with 8 bases aligning to TRBD1. There are 13 residues in the CDR3. After removal of 5 bases from V and 1 base from J, the junction contained 4 bases not matched to a gene. The V gene's germline CDR1 is DFQATT and CDR2 SNEGSKA (reference sequence). The CDR3 DNA reads as TGCAGTGCTGAAGACAGGGGTTCCTACGAGCAGTACTTC. It is translated as CSAEDRGSYEQYF.

This chain uses TRBV20-1 with TRBJ2-5; TRBD2 agrees at 8 bases. J lost 1 base, V lost 3 bases, and 4 bases had no gene match. The CDR3 length is 14 residues. Germline V lookup: CDR1 DFQATT, CDR2 SNEGSKA (reference sequence). This chain's CDR3 is CSASGGGFQETQYF. The CDR3 DNA reads as TGCAGTGCTAGCGGGGGGGGCTTCCAAGAGACCCAGTACTTC.

The table lists this clonotype with a few counts. The chain has TRBV2 and TRBJ2-1; the D is unclear. CDR1 and CDR2 (germline): SNHLY, FYNNEI. The V end was cut by 5 bases, the J end by 0 bases, with 11 bases between. This CDR3 comprises 15 residues. This CDR3 reads CASSPSAVSYNEQFF. The CDR3 nucleotides are TGTGCCAGCAGTCCTTCGGCGGTCTCCTACAATGAGCAGTTCTTC.

The chain joins TRBV18 to TRBJ2-3; D uncertain. The V gene lost 4 bases and the J gene lost 0 bases, with 14 bases spanning the gap. This CDR3 spans 16 amino acids. In germline, CDR1 is KGHSH, CDR2 LQKENI. As DNA, the CDR3 is TGTGCCAGCTCACTCGCACTGCCTGGGAGCACAGATACGCAGTATTTT. It yields the protein CASSLALPGSTDTQYF.

The chain has TRBV2 and TRBJ2-3; 10 positions match TRBD2. The CDR3 covers 12 residues. Trimming took 6 bases from V and 9 from J; bases not matched to a gene: 3. CDR1 and CDR2 from the germline V gene are SNHLY and FYNNEI. CDR3 DNA: TGTGCCAGCAGACCGGGACTAGCGACGCAGTATTTT. Protein sequence: CASRPGLATQYF.

This clonotype showed up just a few times. The chain has TRBV28 and TRBJ2-7, with D uncertain. This CDR3 comprises 14 residues. CDR1 is MDHEN, CDR2 SYDVKM, per germline. Deletions cut 1 base from V and 6 bases from J, with 13 bases between. The CDR3 loop is CASSLSGQISEQYF. The CDR3 nucleotides are TGTGCCAGCAGTTTATCTGGGCAGATCAGCGAGCAGTACTTC.

The CDR3 coding sequence is TGTGCCAGCAGCCTGCCCGGGACTTTTTCCTACGAGCAGTACTTC. Its protein is CASSLPGTFSYEQYF. The gene calls are TRBV6-2 or TRBV6-3 and TRBJ2-7, with a possible D match to TRBD2 (6 bases). The CDR3 has 15 residues. Trimming stripped 6 bases from V and 1 base from J, with 16 bases between. From germline, CDR1 is MNHEY and CDR2 SVGEGT.

Concerning this clonotype: A much larger clonotype is one base distant, so this may be a read error. This chain joins TRBV3-1 and TRBJ2-1; D assignment may be TRBD1 or TRBD2 (5 bases each). This CDR3 comprises 12 residues. Germline lookup yields CDR1 LGHDT and CDR2 YNNKEL (reference sequence). V dropped 4 bases and J dropped 14 bases, with 15 bases sitting between them. The CDR3 coding sequence is TGTGCCAGCAGCCTCGACAGCATGGAGGAGTTCTTC. This codes for CASSLDSMEEFF.

The chain joins TRBV5-1 to TRBJ1-5; 8 bases line up with TRBD1. The CDR3 loop spans 14 amino acids. Germline-derived CDR1 and CDR2 are SGHRS and YFSETQ. The J segment lost 5 bases and the V segment lost 4 bases, leaving 5 bases of the junction unmatched. CDR3 coding DNA: TGCGCCAGCAGCCCTGGGACAGGTGATCAGCCCCAGCATTTT. This translates into CASSPGTGDQPQHF.

This sequence joins TRBV9 and TRBJ2-1; D unresolved. Per the germline V gene, CDR1 is SGDLS and CDR2 is YYNGEE. The CDR3 has 13 amino acids. The V and J ends lost 0 bases and 8 bases respectively, with 9 bases between them. This CDR3 reads CASSVGDLDEQFF. In DNA, the CDR3 is TGTGCCAGCAGCGTAGGCGACCTCGATGAGCAGTTCTTC.